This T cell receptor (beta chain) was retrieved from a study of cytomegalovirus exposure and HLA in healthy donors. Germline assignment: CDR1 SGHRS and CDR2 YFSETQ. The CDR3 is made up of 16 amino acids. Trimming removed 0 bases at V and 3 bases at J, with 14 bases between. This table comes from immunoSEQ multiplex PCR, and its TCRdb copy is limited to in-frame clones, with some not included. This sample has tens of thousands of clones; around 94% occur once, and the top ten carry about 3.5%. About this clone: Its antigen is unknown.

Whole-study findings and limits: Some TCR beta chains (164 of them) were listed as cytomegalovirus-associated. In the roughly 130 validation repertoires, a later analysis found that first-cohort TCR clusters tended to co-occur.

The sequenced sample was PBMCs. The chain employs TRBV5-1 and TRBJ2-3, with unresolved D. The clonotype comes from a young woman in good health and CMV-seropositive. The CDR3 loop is CASSLDPALMTDTQYF. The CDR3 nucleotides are TGCGCCAGCAGCTTGGACCCAGCGCTCATGACAGATACGCAGTATTTT.